This T cell receptor beta chain was identified during a study of radiotherapy plus CTLA-4 blockade in lung cancer. The CDR3 runs to 16 residues. CDR1 and CDR2 from the germline V gene are LGHNA and YSLEER. The trim removed 0 bases at V and 6 bases at J, leaving 8 bases unmatched. Profiled with immunoSEQ multiplex PCR; TCRdb holds only in-frame clones, not every one. Here the sample spans around 40,000 clones, about 70% being singletons. The chain employs TRBV4-3 and TRBJ2-1; 7 nucleotides agree with TRBD1. The source material was peripheral blood, sampled from a patient treated with radiotherapy plus ipilimumab. The TCR was taken from a human donor with non-small cell lung cancer who had stable disease on radiotherapy plus ipilimumab. CDR3 sequence (DNA): TGCGCCAGCAGCCAAGATCTGACAGGGCGGACCAATGAGCAGTTCTTC. The encoded protein is CASSQDLTGRTNEQFF.